This T cell receptor (beta chain) was sequenced during a study of T-cell memory formation after mild COVID-19. Study-wide background: TCR clusters were mostly confined to one donor each. Study-wide results and limits: For contracting clones, CD4+ ones sat mainly in CM and EM, CD8+ in EMRA. Day 15 to 85 contracting clones showed balanced CD4/CD8; later expanders leaned CD4+.

A few counts support this clonotype. Its antigen is as yet unknown. MiXCR was run by TCRdb on the 5' RACE reads, yielding one entry per CDR3 protein. Of some 130,000 distinct CDR3 sequences detected, roughly 15% appear once; the ten largest clones hold around 14%. The CDR3 length is 16 residues. CDR1 is SGHVS and CDR2 is FNYEAQ in the germline V gene. Trimming cost V 5 bases and J 2 bases; bases outside gene matches: 6. Input material: PBMCs or a T cell subset sorted from them (not recorded which). This chain uses TRBV7-6 with TRBJ2-3, with 11 bases lining up with TRBD2. This sequence originates from an adult woman who had mild COVID-19 (a few samples of this study predate the infection). Cell type and time point are not known. Here the CDR3 reads CASSLGTSGYTDTQYF. In DNA, the CDR3 is TGTGCCAGCAGCCTCGGGACTAGCGGATACACAGATACGCAGTATTTT. Looking up the rest from reference TRBV7-6 and TRBJ2-3 gives the full variable domain: GAGVSQSPRYKVTKRGQDVALRCDPISGHVSLYWYRQALGQGPEFLTYFNYEAQQDKSGLPNDRFSAERPEGSISTLTIQRTEQRDSAMYRCASSLGTSGYTDTQYFGPGTRLTVL.